This TCR beta chain is from a study of shared clonotypes between healthy human individuals. Overall study: CD4 naive and memory got three plates each, CD8 naive two, CD8 memory one.

CD8 cells classed as naive were CD45RO-negative and positively selected for CCR7, excluding terminally differentiated effector memory CD45RA+ cells. The germline gives CDR1 MNHEY, CDR2 SVGAGI. The germline V and J ends were trimmed by 5 bases and 5 bases, with 15 bases remaining between them. CDR3 length equals 14 residues. The table came from immunoSEQ multiplex PCR; TCRdb's copy has only in-frame clones and leaves some out. The sample consists of about 2.2 million clones, roughly 93% of them appearing once. The sequence derives from a young man in good health. Some clones in this sample may be carry-over from other donors' samples. Source material: naive CD8+ T cells from PBMCs. This chain connects TRBV6-5 to TRBJ1-1; D possibly corresponds to TRBD1 (5 bases). CDR3 nucleotide sequence: TGTGCCAGCAGTCCCGGGACTCTGGGAACTGAAGCTTTCTTT. Its protein product is CASSPGTLGTEAFF.